The entry below gives a single T cell receptor (beta chain) sequence along with its context. This clonotype was seen more than once but under ten times. Its antigen is not yet known. No base quality values were provided; no much bigger clone lies one nucleotide off. The data stem from a study of T cells in Graves' hyperthyroidism and ophthalmopathy (dated by TCRdb to the late 2010s). Describing the broader study: Peripheral blood was collected at initial diagnosis, before any treatment. To identify distinguishing TCR V-J signatures, a discovery cohort of about a hundred patients was used, comprising approximately 40 with Graves' ophthalmopathy and roughly 60 with stable Graves' hyperthyroidism. Prospective prediction of ophthalmopathy was tested in an independent validation cohort of 18 to 20 hyperthyroidism patients and some 17 patients who later progressed to ophthalmopathy. The roughly 94 discovery patients were randomly split 7:3 into training and test sets. Thyroid tissue and blood T-cell repertoires from about six Graves' hyperthyroidism patients were also compared in the study. Following sampling, methimazole starting at 30 mg daily was given to hyperthyroidism patients, and high-dose intravenous methylprednisolone was given to ophthalmopathy patients. The paper describes TCR Vbeta CDR3 sequencing of 140 or so peripheral blood samples, made up of 40 to 45 ophthalmopathy patients, roughly 72 hyperthyroidism patients and some 17 progressor patients.

What the work shows at the level of the full study, not this receptor alone: A model built on a 13 V-J signature distinguished ophthalmopathy from stable hyperthyroidism, reaching 87.88% sensitivity and about 81% specificity in cross-validation and 80%/75% in testing. Most expanded thyroid clonotypes (frequency above 0.001) were also found in blood, which suggests that blood repertoires may mirror thyroid immune responses. No statistical method was used to set the sample size in advance, and investigators knew the group allocation. During validation, the model predicted progression to ophthalmopathy a median of roughly 7.1 months ahead of onset, with around 65% sensitivity and 72% to 80% specificity.

CDR3 length: 17 amino acids, cysteine to phenylalanine. Solely the CDR3 DNA is kept, with 51 bases framed from the first base. The germline V gene (reference sequence) provides CDR1 DFQATT and CDR2 SNEGSKA. V and J are truncated by 1 base and 5 bases respectively, leaving an intervening sequence of 23 bases. TCR beta CDR3 regions were amplified from RNA transcripts. The first round of RT-PCR for the TCR CDR3 was performed with the HTBI primer set and the Qiagen OneStep RT-PCR kit. Libraries were constructed in a second round of multiplex PCR, after which size selection and purification were carried out. Paired-end sequencing of the libraries was performed with 100 bp reads on an Illumina HiSeq2000. The source study handled its data this way. Raw data were processed with SOAPnuke, discarding reads with adapters, uncalled bases, mean Phred below 15, or no exact constant-primer or identifier match. High-quality paired reads were merged with COPE v1.2.5, and unique nucleotide sequences were defined as clonotypes. MiTCR v1.1 was used to align clonotypes to the IMGT TRBV, TRBD and TRBJ reference segments. Analysis was restricted to V-J combinations with a frequency above 0.0001, which covered 99.2% of repertoires. The TCS score was defined as F50 (clonal expansion) divided by E x V (chaos), with BLOSUM62-based TCRdist calculated between CDR3 peptides within each V-J. Welch's t-statistics and random forest reduced roughly 540 V-J features to about 12, which were used in a naive Bayes classifier (R e1071). The public reads were reprocessed in TCRdb via fastp at Q25 and MiXCR, keeping in-frame beta chains. Rows are unified per CDR3 protein, each entry keeping the most common DNA and genes. TCRdb's processing, not the authors' own work, is the source of the V and J calls. This sample has about 600,000 distinct CDR3 sequences in its table, and approximately 16% of those were observed once. The leading ten clones occupy approximately 3.5% of the sample.

In the ophthalmopathy patients, disease was moderately to severely active, with a Clinical Activity Score of 3 or more, a NOSPECS grade of 4 or more, and a duration of less than 3 months. Any patient with an uncontrolled infection, another autoimmune disease, pregnancy or lactation was excluded. Diagnoses relied on clinical symptoms, serum thyroxine and TRAb, thyroid ultrasound and orbital computed tomography. PBMCs were separated from roughly 10 ml of fresh peripheral blood using Ficoll-Paque density gradient centrifugation. Total RNA was extracted using Trizol reagent, and RNA quality was assessed on an Agilent 2100 Bioanalyzer.

Sequenced sample: blood. The receptor was isolated from a woman in her thirties or forties with Graves' ophthalmopathy. The rearrangement combines TRBV20-1 with TRBJ1-1; TRBD1 could be the D gene, as 5 bases match. CDR3 protein: CSARGLGFPGGGTEAFF. The nucleotides are TGCAGTGCTAGAGGCTTAGGTTTTCCTGGGGGGGGTACTGAAGCTTTCTTT.